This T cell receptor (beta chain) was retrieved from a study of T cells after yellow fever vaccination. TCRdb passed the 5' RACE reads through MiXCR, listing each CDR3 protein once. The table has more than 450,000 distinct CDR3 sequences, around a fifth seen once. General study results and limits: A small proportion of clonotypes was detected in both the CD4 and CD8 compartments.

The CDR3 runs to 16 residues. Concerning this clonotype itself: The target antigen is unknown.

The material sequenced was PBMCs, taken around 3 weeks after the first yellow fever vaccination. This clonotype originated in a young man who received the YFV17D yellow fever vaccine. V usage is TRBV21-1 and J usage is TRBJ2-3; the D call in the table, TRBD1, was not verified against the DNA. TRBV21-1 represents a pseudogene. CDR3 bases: TGTGCCAGCAGCCGGGGGGGGGCGGCGAGCACAGATACGCAGTATTTT. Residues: CASSRGGAASTDTQYF.